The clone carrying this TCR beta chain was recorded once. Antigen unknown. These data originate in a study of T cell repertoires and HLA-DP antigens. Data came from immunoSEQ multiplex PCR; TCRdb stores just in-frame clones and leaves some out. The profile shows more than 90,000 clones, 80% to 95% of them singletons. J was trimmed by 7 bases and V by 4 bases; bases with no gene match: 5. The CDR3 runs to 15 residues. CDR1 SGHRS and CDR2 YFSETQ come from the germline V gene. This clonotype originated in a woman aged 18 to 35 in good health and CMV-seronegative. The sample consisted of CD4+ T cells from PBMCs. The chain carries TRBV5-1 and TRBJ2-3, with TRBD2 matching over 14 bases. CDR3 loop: CASSQRTSGRYTQYF. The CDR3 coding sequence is TGCGCCAGCAGCCAAAGGACTAGCGGGAGGTATACGCAGTATTTT.